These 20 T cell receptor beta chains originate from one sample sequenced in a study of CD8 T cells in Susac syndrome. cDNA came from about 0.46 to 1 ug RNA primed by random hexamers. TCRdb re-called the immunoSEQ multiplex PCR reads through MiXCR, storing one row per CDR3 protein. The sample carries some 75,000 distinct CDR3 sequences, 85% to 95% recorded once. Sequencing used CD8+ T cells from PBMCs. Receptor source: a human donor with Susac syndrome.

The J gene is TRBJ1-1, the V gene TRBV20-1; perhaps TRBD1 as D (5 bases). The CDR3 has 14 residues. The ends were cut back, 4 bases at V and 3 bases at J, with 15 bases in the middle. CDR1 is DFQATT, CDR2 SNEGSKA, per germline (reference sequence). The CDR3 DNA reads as TGCAGTGCTATCCCCCGGGGGTGGTACACTGAAGCTTTCTTT. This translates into CSAIPRGWYTEAFF.

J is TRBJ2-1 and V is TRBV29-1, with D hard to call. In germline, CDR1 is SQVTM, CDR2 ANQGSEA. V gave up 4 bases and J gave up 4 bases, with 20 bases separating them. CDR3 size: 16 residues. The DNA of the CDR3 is TGCAGCGTTGGGGGTTCGGGCGATCGAGATTACAATGAGCAGTTCTTC. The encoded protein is CSVGGSGDRDYNEQFF.

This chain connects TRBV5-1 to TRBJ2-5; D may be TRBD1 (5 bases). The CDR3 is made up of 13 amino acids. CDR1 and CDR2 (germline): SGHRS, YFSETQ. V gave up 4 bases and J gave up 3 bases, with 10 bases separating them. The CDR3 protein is CASSLGREETQYF. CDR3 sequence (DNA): TGCGCCAGCAGCCTGGGCAGGGAAGAGACCCAGTACTTC.

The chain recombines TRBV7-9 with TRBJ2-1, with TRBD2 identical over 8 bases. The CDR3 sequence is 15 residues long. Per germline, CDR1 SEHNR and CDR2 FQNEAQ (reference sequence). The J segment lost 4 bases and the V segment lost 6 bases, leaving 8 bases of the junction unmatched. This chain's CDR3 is CASRDREGPYNEQFF. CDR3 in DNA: TGTGCCAGCAGAGATCGGGAGGGCCCGTACAATGAGCAGTTCTTC. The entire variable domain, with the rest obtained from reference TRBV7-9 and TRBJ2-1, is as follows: DTGVSQNPRHKITKRGQNVTFRCDPISEHNRLYWYRQTLGQGPEFLTYFQNEAQLEKSRLLSDRFSAERPKGSFSTLEIQRTEQGDSAMYLCASRDREGPYNEQFFGPGTRLTVL.

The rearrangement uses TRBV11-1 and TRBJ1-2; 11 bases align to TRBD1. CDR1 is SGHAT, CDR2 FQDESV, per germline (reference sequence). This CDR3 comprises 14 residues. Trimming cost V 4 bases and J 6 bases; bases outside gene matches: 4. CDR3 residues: CASSSGQGANGYTF. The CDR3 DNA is TGTGCCAGCAGCTCCGGACAGGGGGCGAATGGCTACACCTTC.

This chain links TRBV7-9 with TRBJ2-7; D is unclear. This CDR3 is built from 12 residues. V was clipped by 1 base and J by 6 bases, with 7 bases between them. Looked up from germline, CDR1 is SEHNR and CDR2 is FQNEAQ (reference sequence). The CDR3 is CASSLGVTEQYF. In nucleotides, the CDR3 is TGTGCCAGCAGCTTAGGGGTTACCGAGCAGTACTTC.

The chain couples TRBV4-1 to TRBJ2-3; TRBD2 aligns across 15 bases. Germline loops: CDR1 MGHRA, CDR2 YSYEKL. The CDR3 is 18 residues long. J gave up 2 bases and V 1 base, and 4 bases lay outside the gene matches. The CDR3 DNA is TGCGCCAGCAGCCAAGTGGGGACTAGCGGGAGGATCACAGATACGCAGTATTTT. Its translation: CASSQVGTSGRITDTQYF.

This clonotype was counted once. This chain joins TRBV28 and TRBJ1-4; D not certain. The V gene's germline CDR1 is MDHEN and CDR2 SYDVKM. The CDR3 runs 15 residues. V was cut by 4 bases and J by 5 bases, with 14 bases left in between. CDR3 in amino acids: CASSWQSSSNEKLFF. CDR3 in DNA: TGTGCCAGCAGTTGGCAATCTTCATCGAATGAAAAACTGTTTTTT.

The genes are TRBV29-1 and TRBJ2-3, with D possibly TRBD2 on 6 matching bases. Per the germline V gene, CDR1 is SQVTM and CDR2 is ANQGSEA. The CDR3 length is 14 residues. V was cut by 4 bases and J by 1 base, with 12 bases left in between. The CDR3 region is CSVVGGLGTDTQYF. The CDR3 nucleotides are TGCAGCGTTGTGGGGGGTTTAGGCACAGATACGCAGTATTTT.

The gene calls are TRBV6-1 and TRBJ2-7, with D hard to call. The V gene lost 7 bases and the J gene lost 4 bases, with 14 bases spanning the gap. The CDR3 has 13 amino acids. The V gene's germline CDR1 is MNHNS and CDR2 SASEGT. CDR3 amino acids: CASKSRSHYEQYF. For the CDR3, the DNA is TGTGCCAGCAAGTCTCGATCCCATTACGAGCAGTACTTC.

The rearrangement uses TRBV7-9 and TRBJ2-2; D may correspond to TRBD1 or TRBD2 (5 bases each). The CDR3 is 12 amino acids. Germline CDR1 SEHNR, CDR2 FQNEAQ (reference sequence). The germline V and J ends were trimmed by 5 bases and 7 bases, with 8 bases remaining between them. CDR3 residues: CASSRDGGELFF. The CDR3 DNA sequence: TGTGCCAGCAGCCGGGACGGCGGGGAGCTGTTTTTT.

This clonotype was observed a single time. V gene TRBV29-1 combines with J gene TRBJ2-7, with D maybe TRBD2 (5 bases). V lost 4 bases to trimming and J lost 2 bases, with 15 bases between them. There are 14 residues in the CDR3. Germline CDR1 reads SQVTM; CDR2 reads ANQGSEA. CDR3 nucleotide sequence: TGCAGCGTTGCCGGGGAACGCTCCCCCTACGAGCAGTACTTC. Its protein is CSVAGERSPYEQYF.

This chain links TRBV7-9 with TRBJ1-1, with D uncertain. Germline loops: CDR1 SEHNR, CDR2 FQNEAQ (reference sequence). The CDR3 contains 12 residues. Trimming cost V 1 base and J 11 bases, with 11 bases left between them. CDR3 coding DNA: TGTGCCAGCAGCTTAGACACGGAGAGGGCTTTCTTT. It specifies CASSLDTERAFF. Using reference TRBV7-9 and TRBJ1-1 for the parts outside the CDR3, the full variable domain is DTGVSQNPRHKITKRGQNVTFRCDPISEHNRLYWYRQTLGQGPEFLTYFQNEAQLEKSRLLSDRFSAERPKGSFSTLEIQRTEQGDSAMYLCASSLDTERAFFGQGTRLTVV.

CDR3 nucleotides: TGTGCCAGCAGCCACTGGGAGAGAAACACTGAAGCTTTCTTT. Translated, it gives CASSHWERNTEAFF. This sequence joins TRBV11-2 and TRBJ1-1, with no clear D. V was cut by 5 bases and J by 2 bases, with 12 bases left in between. CDR1 and CDR2 (germline): SGHAT, FQNNGV. The CDR3 extends over 14 amino acids.

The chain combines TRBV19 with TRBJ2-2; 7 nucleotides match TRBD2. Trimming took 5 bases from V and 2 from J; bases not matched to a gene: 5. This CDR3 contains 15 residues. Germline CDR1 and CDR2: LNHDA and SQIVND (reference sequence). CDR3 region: CASSLGLPNTGELFF. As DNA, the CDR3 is TGTGCCAGTAGTTTGGGACTACCTAACACCGGGGAGCTGTTTTTT.

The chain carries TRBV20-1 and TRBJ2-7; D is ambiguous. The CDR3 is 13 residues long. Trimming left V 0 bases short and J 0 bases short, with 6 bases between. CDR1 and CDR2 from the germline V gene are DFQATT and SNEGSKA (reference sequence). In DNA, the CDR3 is TGCAGTGCTAGAGATCACGTCTCCTACGAGCAGTACTTC. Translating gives CSARDHVSYEQYF.

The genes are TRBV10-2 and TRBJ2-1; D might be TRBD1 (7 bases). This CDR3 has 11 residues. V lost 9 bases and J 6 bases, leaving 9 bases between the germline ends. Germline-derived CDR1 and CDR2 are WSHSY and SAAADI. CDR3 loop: CASQGGNEQFF. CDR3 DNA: TGCGCCAGTCAGGGGGGCAATGAGCAGTTCTTC.

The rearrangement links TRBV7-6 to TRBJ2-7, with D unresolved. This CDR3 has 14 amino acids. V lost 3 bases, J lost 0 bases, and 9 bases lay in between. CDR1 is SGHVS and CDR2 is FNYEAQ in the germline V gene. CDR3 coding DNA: TGTGCCAGCAGCTTGGCACAGAGCTCCTACGAGCAGTACTTC. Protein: CASSLAQSSYEQYF. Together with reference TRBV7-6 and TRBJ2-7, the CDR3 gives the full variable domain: GAGVSQSPRYKVTKRGQDVALRCDPISGHVSLYWYRQALGQGPEFLTYFNYEAQQDKSGLPNDRFSAERPEGSISTLTIQRTEQRDSAMYRCASSLAQSSYEQYFGPGTRLTVT.

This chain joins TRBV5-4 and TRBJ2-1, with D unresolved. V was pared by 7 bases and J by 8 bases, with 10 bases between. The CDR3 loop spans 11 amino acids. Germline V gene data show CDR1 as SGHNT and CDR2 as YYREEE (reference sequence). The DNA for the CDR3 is TGTGCCAGCTCACCAGGCGATGAGCAGTTCTTC. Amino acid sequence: CASSPGDEQFF.

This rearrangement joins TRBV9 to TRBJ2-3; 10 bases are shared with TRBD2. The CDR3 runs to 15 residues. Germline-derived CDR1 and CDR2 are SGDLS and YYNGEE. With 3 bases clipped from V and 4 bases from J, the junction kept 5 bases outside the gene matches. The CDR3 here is CASSGSGGAADTQYF. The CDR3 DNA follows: TGTGCCAGCAGCGGGAGCGGGGGGGCAGCAGATACGCAGTATTTT.